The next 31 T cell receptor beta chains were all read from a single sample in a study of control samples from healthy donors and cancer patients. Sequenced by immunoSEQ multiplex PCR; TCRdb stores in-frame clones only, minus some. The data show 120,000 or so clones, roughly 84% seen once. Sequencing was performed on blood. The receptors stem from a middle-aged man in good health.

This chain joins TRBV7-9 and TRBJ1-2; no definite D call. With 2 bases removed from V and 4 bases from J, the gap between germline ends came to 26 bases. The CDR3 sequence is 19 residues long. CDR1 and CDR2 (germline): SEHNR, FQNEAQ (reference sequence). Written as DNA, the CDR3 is TGTGCCAGCAGCTTAAGTAATGTGGCTACCAAGGCGGGAGGCTATGGCTACACCTTC. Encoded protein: CASSLSNVATKAGGYGYTF.

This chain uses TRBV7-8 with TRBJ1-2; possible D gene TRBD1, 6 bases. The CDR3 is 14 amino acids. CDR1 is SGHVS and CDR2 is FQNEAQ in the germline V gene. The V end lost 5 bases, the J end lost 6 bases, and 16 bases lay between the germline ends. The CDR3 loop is CASSARGRGNGYTF. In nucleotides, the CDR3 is TGTGCCAGCAGCGCCCGGGGGCGCGGCAATGGCTACACCTTC.

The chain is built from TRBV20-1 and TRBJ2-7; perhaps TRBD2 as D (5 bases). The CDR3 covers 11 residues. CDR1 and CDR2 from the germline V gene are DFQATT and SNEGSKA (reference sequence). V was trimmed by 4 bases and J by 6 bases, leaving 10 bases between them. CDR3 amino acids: CSAKLVSEQYF. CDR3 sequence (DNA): TGCAGTGCTAAACTAGTTTCCGAGCAGTACTTC.

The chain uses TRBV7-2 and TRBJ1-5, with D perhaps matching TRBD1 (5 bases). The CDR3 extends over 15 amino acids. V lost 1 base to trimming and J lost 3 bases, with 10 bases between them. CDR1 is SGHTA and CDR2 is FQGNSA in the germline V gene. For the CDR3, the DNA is TGTGCCAGCAGCTTAGAGCACAGGCTCAATCAGCCCCAGCATTTT. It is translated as CASSLEHRLNQPQHF.

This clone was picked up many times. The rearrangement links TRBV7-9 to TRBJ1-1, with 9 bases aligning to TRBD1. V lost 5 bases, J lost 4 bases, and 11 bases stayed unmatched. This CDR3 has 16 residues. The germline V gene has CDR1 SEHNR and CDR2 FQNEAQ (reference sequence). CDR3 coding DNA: TGTGCCAGCAGCCCCCACAGGGGGCGCGGGGTCACTGAAGCTTTCTTT. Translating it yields CASSPHRGRGVTEAFF.

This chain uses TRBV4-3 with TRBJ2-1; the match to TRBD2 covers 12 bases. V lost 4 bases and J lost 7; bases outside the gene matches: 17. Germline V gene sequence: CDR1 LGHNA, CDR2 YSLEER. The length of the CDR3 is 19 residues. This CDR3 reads CASSLRVTSGGPPGNEQFF. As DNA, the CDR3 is TGCGCCAGCAGCCTTAGGGTGACTAGCGGGGGACCTCCGGGGAATGAGCAGTTCTTC.

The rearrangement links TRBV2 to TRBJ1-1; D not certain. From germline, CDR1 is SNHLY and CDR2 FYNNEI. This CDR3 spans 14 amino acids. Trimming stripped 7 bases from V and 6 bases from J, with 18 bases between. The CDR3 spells CASKGERRVPEAFF. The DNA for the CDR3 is TGTGCCAGCAAGGGCGAACGGCGGGTCCCTGAAGCTTTCTTT.

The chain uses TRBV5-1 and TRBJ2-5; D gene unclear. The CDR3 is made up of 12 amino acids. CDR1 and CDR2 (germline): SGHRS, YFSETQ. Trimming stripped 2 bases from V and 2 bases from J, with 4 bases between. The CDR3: CASSFAQETQYF. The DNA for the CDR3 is TGCGCCAGCAGCTTTGCACAAGAGACCCAGTACTTC.

The CDR3 coding sequence is TGCGCCAGCAGCGACAGTTCTGGAAACACCATATATTTT. Translated: CASSDSSGNTIYF. V usage is TRBV5-1 and J usage is TRBJ1-3, with a possible D match to TRBD1 (5 bases). Germline loops: CDR1 SGHRS, CDR2 YFSETQ. The CDR3 is made up of 13 amino acids. V was pared by 4 bases and J by 1 base, with 6 bases between.

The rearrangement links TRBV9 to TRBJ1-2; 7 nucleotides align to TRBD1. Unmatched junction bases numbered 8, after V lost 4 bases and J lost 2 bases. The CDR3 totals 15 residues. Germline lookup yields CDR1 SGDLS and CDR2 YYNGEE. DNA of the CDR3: TGTGCCAGCAGCATTGGACAGGTCGGGAACTATGGCTACACCTTC. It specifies CASSIGQVGNYGYTF. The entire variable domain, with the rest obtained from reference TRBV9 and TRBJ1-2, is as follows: DSGVTQTPKHLITATGQRVTLRCSPRSGDLSVYWYQQSLDQGLQFLIQYYNGEERAKGNILERFSAQQFPDLHSELNLSSLELGDSALYFCASSIGQVGNYGYTFGSGTRLTVV.

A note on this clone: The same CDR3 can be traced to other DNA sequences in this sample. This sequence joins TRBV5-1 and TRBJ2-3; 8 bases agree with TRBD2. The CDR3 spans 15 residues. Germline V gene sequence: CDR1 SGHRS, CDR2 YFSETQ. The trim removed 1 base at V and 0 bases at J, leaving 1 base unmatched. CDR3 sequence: CASSLTSGSTDTQYF. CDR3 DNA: TGCGCCAGCAGCTTGACTAGCGGTAGCACAGATACGCAGTATTTT.

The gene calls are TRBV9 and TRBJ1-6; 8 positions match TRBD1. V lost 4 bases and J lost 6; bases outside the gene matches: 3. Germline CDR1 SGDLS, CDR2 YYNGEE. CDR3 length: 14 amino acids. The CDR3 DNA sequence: TGTGCCAGCAGCCCAGGGGGCCCTAATTCACCCCTCCACTTT. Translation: CASSPGGPNSPLHF.

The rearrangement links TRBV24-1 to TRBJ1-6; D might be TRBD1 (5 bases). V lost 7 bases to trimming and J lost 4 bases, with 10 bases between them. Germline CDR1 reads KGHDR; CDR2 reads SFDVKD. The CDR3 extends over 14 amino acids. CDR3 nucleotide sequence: TGTGCCACCAGGGGGGGTGGGTATAATTCACCCCTCCACTTT. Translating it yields CATRGGGYNSPLHF.

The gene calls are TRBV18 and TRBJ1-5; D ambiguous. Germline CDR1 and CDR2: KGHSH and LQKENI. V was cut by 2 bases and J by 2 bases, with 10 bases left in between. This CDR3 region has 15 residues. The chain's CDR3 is CASSPMQAGNQPQHF. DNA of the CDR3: TGTGCCAGCTCACCAATGCAGGCTGGCAATCAGCCCCAGCATTTT.

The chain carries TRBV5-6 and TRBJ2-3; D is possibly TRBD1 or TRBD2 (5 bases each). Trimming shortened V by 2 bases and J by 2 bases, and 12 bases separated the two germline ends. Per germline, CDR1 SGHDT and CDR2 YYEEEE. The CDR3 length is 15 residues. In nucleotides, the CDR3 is TGTGCCAGCAGCTTACGGGACGGTATCACAGATACGCAGTATTTT. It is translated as CASSLRDGITDTQYF.

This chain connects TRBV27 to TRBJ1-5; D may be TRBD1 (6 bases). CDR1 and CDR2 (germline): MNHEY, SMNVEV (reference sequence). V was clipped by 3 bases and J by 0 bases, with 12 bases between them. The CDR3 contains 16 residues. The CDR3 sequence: CASSLTGQISNQPQHF. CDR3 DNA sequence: TGTGCCAGCAGTTTGACGGGACAAATTAGCAATCAGCCCCAGCATTTT.

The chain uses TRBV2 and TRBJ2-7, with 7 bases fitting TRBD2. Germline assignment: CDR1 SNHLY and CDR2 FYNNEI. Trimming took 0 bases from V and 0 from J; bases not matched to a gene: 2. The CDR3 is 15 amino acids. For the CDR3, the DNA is TGTGCCAGCAGTGAAGCGGGCGGGAGCTCCTACGAGCAGTACTTC. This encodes CASSEAGGSSYEQYF.

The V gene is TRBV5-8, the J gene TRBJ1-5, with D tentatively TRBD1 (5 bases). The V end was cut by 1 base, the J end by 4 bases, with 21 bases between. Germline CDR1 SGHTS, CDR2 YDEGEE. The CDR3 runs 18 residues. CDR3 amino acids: CASSLIAGIILENQPQHF. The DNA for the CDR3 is TGTGCCAGCAGCTTGATCGCAGGGATCATTCTAGAAAATCAGCCCCAGCATTTT.

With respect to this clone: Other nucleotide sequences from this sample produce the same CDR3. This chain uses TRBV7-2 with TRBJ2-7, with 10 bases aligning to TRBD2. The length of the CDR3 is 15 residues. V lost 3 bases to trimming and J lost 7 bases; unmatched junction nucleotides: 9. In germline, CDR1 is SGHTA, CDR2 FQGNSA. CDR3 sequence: CASSFERGGRGEQYF. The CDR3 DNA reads TGTGCCAGCAGCTTTGAGCGGGGGGGCCGGGGTGAGCAGTACTTC.

CDR3 sequence (DNA): TGTGCCAGCAGTTATGACAGGGGCGCACGGTACTTC. This codes for CASSYDRGARYF. V and J are TRBV12-3 or TRBV12-4 and TRBJ2-7; TRBD1 aligns across 8 bases. V was pared by 4 bases and J by 12 bases, with 8 bases of the junction left unmatched. The CDR3 contains 12 residues.

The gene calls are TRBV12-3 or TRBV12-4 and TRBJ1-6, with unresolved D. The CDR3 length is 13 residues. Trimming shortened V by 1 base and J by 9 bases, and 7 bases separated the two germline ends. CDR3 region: CASSLDRGSPLHF. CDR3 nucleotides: TGTGCCAGCAGTTTAGATCGGGGTTCACCCCTCCACTTT.

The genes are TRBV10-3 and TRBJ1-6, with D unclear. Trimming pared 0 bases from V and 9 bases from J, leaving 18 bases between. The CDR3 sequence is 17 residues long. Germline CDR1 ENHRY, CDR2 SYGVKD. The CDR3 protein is CAISESPLQARVSPLHF. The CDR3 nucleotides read TGTGCCATCAGTGAGTCCCCCCTCCAGGCGAGAGTTTCACCCCTCCACTTT.

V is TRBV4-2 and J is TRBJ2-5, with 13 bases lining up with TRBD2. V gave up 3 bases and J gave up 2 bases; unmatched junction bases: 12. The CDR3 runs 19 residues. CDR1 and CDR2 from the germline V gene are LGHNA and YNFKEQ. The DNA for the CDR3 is TGTGCCAGCAGCCAGGCTCCTACTAGCGGGGGGGCGGTACAAGAGACCCAGTACTTC. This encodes CASSQAPTSGGAVQETQYF.

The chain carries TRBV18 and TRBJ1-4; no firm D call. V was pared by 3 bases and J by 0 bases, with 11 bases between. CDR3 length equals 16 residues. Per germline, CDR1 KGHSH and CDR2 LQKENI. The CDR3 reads CASSPRTAATNEKLFF. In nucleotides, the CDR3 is TGTGCCAGCTCACCGCGTACAGCTGCAACTAATGAAAAACTGTTTTTT. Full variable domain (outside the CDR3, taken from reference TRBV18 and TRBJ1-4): NAGVMQNPRHLVRRRGQEARLRCSPMKGHSHVYWYRQLPEEGLKFMVYLQKENIIDESGMPKERFSAEFPKEGPSILRIQQVVRGDSAAYFCASSPRTAATNEKLFFGSGTQLSVL.

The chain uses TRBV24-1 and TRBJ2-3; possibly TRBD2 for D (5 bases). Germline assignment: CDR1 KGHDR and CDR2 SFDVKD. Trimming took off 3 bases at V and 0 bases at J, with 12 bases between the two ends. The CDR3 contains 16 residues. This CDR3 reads CATSDHRRVSTDTQYF. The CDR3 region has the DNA TGTGCCACCAGTGATCATCGGCGGGTGAGCACAGATACGCAGTATTTT.

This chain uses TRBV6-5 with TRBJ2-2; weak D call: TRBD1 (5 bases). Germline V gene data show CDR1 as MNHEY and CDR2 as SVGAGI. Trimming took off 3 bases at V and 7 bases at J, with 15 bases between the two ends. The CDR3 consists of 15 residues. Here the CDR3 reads CASSYGRGRGGELFF. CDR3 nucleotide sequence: TGTGCCAGCAGTTATGGAAGGGGCCGCGGCGGGGAGCTGTTTTTT.

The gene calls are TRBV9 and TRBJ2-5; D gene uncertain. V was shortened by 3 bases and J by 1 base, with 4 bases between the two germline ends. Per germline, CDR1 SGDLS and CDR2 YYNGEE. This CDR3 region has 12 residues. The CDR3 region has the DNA TGTGCCAGCAGCGCCCTCCAAGAGACCCAGTACTTC. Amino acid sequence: CASSALQETQYF. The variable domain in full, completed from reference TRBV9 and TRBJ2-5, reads DSGVTQTPKHLITATGQRVTLRCSPRSGDLSVYWYQQSLDQGLQFLIQYYNGEERAKGNILERFSAQQFPDLHSELNLSSLELGDSALYFCASSALQETQYFGPGTRLLVL.

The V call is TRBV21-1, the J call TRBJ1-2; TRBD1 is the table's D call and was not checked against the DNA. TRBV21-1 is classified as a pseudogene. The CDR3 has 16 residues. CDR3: CAPQGTGSTTNYGYTF. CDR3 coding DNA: TGTGCCCCCCAGGGCACAGGGTCCACCACTAACTATGGCTACACCTTC.

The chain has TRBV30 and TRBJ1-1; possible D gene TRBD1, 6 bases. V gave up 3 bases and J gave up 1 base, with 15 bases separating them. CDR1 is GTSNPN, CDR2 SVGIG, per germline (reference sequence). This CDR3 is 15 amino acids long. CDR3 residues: CAWRFRGSGNTEAFF. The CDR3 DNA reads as TGTGCCTGGAGATTCAGGGGATCGGGGAACACTGAAGCTTTCTTT. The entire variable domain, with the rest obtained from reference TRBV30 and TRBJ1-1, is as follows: SQTIHQWPATLVQPVGSPLSLECTVEGTSNPNLYWYRQAAGRGLQLLFYSVGIGQISSEVPQNLSASRPQDRQFILSSKKLLLSDSGFYLCAWRFRGSGNTEAFFGQGTRLTVV.

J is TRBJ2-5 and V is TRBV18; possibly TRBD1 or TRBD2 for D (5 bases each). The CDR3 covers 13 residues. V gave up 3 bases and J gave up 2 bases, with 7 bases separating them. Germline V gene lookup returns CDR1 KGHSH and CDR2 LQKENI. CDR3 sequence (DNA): TGTGCCAGCTCACCGGGACGGCAAGAGACCCAGTACTTC. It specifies CASSPGRQETQYF.

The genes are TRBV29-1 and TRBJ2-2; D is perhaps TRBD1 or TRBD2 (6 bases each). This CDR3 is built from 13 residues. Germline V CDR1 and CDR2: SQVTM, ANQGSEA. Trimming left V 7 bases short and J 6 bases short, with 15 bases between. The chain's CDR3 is CSASHGGAGELFF. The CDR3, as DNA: TGCAGCGCGTCACACGGGGGCGCCGGGGAGCTGTTTTTT.